The 27 T cell receptor beta chains in this list originate from one sample, sequenced in a study of shared clonotypes between healthy human individuals. Selected positively for CCR7 and CD45RO-negative, naive CD8 cells excluded terminally differentiated effector memory CD45RA+ cells. Method: immunoSEQ multiplex PCR; TCRdb's copy keeps in-frame clones and lacks some. The profile shows more than 2 million clones, approximately 94% of them singletons. The sequencing sample was made of naive CD8+ T cells sorted from blood. These receptors originate from a man aged 18 to 30 in good health.

V is TRBV10-3 and J is TRBJ1-3, with D hard to call. The germline V gene has CDR1 ENHRY and CDR2 SYGVKD. This CDR3 comprises 15 residues. V lost 4 bases and J lost 0, with 10 bases in between. This CDR3 is CAISGSISSGNTIYF. The CDR3 region has the DNA TGTGCCATCAGTGGGAGCATAAGCTCTGGAAACACCATATATTTT.

This clone was seen once. The rearrangement links TRBV13 to TRBJ2-1; D is undetermined. The CDR3 spans 14 residues. Germline lookup yields CDR1 PRHDT and CDR2 FYEKMQ (reference sequence). The V gene lost 2 bases and the J gene lost 3 bases, with 8 bases spanning the gap. The DNA of the CDR3 is TGTGCCAGCAGCTTAAATGGTATCTACAATGAGCAGTTCTTC. Translation: CASSLNGIYNEQFF. Complete variable domain (other parts from reference TRBV13 and TRBJ2-1): AAGVIQSPRHLIKEKRETATLKCYPIPRHDTVYWYQQGPGQDPQFLISFYEKMQSDKGSIPDRFSAQQFSDYHSELNMSSLELGDSALYFCASSLNGIYNEQFFGPGTRLTVL.

This clone was detected once. This rearrangement joins TRBV9 to TRBJ1-2; 9 nucleotides match TRBD1. Germline CDR1 is SGDLS and CDR2 is YYNGEE. The length of the CDR3 is 13 residues. Losses at the gene ends were 0 bases for V and 9 bases for J; bases not matched to a gene: 3. This CDR3 reads CASSVGTGGSYTF. The CDR3 nucleotides are TGTGCCAGCAGCGTAGGAACAGGGGGCAGCTACACCTTC. The full variable domain, in which reference TRBV9 and TRBJ1-2 provide the parts outside the CDR3, is DSGVTQTPKHLITATGQRVTLRCSPRSGDLSVYWYQQSLDQGLQFLIQYYNGEERAKGNILERFSAQQFPDLHSELNLSSLELGDSALYFCASSVGTGGSYTFGSGTRLTVV.

This clone was found once. Other DNA variants within this sample encode the same CDR3. The chain uses TRBV9 and TRBJ2-2, with 12 bases identical to TRBD2. Germline V gene sequence: CDR1 SGDLS, CDR2 YYNGEE. The CDR3 totals 17 residues. J lost 1 base, V lost 0 bases, and 1 base had no gene match. This chain's CDR3 is CASSVELAGGNTGELFF. The CDR3 coding sequence is TGTGCCAGCAGCGTAGAACTAGCGGGGGGGAACACCGGGGAGCTGTTTTTT.

J is TRBJ2-2 and V is TRBV5-6; 11 bases match TRBD2. CDR1 is SGHDT and CDR2 is YYEEEE in the germline V gene. There are 16 residues in the CDR3. V lost 4 bases, J lost 7 bases, and 9 bases stayed unmatched. The CDR3 spells CASSSLLAGEGGELFF. The CDR3 region has the DNA TGTGCCAGCAGCAGCTTACTAGCGGGAGAGGGCGGGGAGCTGTTTTTT.

This chain joins TRBV2 and TRBJ2-5; 7 bases align to TRBD1. The CDR3 covers 17 residues. J was trimmed by 1 base and V by 0 bases; bases with no gene match: 8. CDR1 SNHLY and CDR2 FYNNEI come from the germline V gene. CDR3 in DNA: TGTGCCAGCAGTGAAGCGCTTCTAGGGACAGTCCAAGAGACCCAGTACTTC. This encodes CASSEALLGTVQETQYF.

The CDR3 DNA reads as TGTGCCAGCAGCGCCGCCGGGCTAGCGGGGGTCAATGAGCAGTTCTTC. As protein: CASSAAGLAGVNEQFF. The rearrangement uses TRBV9 and TRBJ2-1; 10 bases fit TRBD2. Germline V gives CDR1 SGDLS, CDR2 YYNGEE. The V and J ends lost 3 bases and 6 bases, in that order; junction bases with no gene match: 9. The CDR3 has 16 amino acids.

V and J are TRBV9 and TRBJ1-5, with D tentatively TRBD1 (6 bases). The germline V gene has CDR1 SGDLS and CDR2 YYNGEE. The CDR3 loop spans 14 amino acids. Trimming cost V 4 bases and J 2 bases, with 10 bases left between them. Here the CDR3 reads CASSRAGGNQPQHF. The CDR3, as DNA: TGTGCCAGCAGCCGTGCAGGGGGCAATCAGCCCCAGCATTTT.

The J gene is TRBJ1-1, the V gene TRBV14, with D perhaps TRBD1 (6 bases). Trimming removed 0 bases from V and 5 bases from J, with 19 bases in between. Per germline, CDR1 SGHDN and CDR2 FVKESK. The CDR3 has 17 residues. The CDR3 coding sequence is TGTGCCAGCAGCCAAGATCTAGGGGCGGGGGGCTGGACTGAAGCTTTCTTT. Encoded protein: CASSQDLGAGGWTEAFF.

The rearrangement joins TRBV7-9 to TRBJ2-3; D possibly corresponds to TRBD1 (6 bases). The V gene's germline CDR1 is SEHNR and CDR2 FQNEAQ (reference sequence). Deletions cut 3 bases from V and 1 base from J, with 11 bases between. The CDR3 is 15 amino acids. The CDR3 loop is CASSFEGDRTDTQYF. As DNA, the CDR3 is TGTGCCAGCAGCTTTGAGGGGGACCGCACAGATACGCAGTATTTT.

J is TRBJ2-5 and V is TRBV28; D is uncertain. Germline loops: CDR1 MDHEN, CDR2 SYDVKM. The CDR3 runs to 13 residues. V was cut by 4 bases and J by 7 bases, with 13 bases left in between. The CDR3 coding sequence is TGTGCCAGCAGTTCCCTAGGGATTTGGACCCAGTACTTC. This gives the protein CASSSLGIWTQYF.

Turning to this clone: This sample includes further DNA sequences coding for the same CDR3. V gene TRBV6-5 combines with J gene TRBJ2-7, with D maybe TRBD2 (5 bases). This CDR3 is 11 amino acids long. The V and J ends lost 5 bases and 5 bases respectively, with 7 bases between them. Germline V gene sequence: CDR1 MNHEY, CDR2 SVGAGI. The CDR3, as DNA: TGTGCCAGCAGTCCCGGGAACGAGCAGTACTTC. The encoded protein is CASSPGNEQYF.

V is TRBV15 and J is TRBJ2-7; D call uncertain. This CDR3 has 13 residues. Germline V CDR1 and CDR2: LNHNV, YYDKDF (reference sequence). Between the trimmed V and J ends, which lost 1 base and 2 bases, there was a span of 6 bases. CDR3 coding DNA: TGTGCCACCAGCAGAGCGGACGCCTACGAGCAGTACTTC. Translating gives CATSRADAYEQYF.

The chain combines TRBV6-6 with TRBJ1-1; D might be TRBD1 (5 bases). Trimming took 8 bases from V and 0 from J, leaving 19 bases between them. The CDR3 has 16 amino acids. Per the germline V gene, CDR1 is MNHNY and CDR2 is SVGAGI (reference sequence). This chain's CDR3 is CASFRDPPFLNTEAFF. DNA of the CDR3: TGTGCCAGCTTCCGGGACCCTCCTTTTTTGAACACTGAAGCTTTCTTT.

A note on this clone: Distinct nucleotide sequences in the sample also encode this CDR3. The chain employs TRBV6-5 and TRBJ2-1, with TRBD2 matching 14 bases. CDR3 length: 13 amino acids. Looked up from germline, CDR1 is MNHEY and CDR2 is SVGAGI. J was trimmed by 7 bases and V by 8 bases; bases with no gene match: 1. In DNA, the CDR3 is TGTGCCAGCCGACTAGCGGGGGGGAATGAGCAGTTCTTC. This codes for CASRLAGGNEQFF.

V is TRBV10-3 and J is TRBJ2-7; D perhaps matches TRBD2 (5 bases). Per germline, CDR1 ENHRY and CDR2 SYGVKD. The ends were cut back, 8 bases at V and 3 bases at J, with 17 bases in the middle. The length of the CDR3 is 14 residues. In DNA form, the CDR3 reads TGTGCCATCCAACCCGAGGTAGGAGGCTACGAGCAGTACTTC. Translation gives CAIQPEVGGYEQYF.

J is TRBJ1-5 and V is TRBV19; D gene uncertain. Deletions cut 0 bases from V and 0 bases from J, with 9 bases between. This CDR3 is built from 16 residues. CDR1 LNHDA and CDR2 SQIVND come from the germline V gene (reference sequence). The DNA of the CDR3 is TGTGCCAGTAGTATAGAACAGACATATAGCAATCAGCCCCAGCATTTT. It translates to CASSIEQTYSNQPQHF.

The chain links TRBV10-1 to TRBJ2-1; D uncertain. Trimming took off 0 bases at V and 0 bases at J, with 12 bases between the two ends. Germline V CDR1 and CDR2: WNHNN, SYGVQD (reference sequence). The CDR3 is 17 residues long. The CDR3 DNA sequence: TGCGCCAGCAGTGAGTCGGAAACAATGAGCTCCTACAATGAGCAGTTCTTC. This encodes CASSESETMSSYNEQFF.

The rearrangement joins TRBV11-2 to TRBJ1-1; tentative D call: TRBD1 (6 bases). Germline V gene sequence: CDR1 SGHAT, CDR2 FQNNGV. Deletions cut 0 bases from V and 1 base from J, with 15 bases between. The CDR3 runs to 17 residues. The CDR3 reads CASSLDAAGTKNTEAFF. In DNA, the CDR3 is TGTGCCAGCAGCTTAGACGCCGCCGGGACAAAGAACACTGAAGCTTTCTTT.

This clone was detected once. The chain uses TRBV27 and TRBJ2-1, with D unresolved. In germline, CDR1 is MNHEY, CDR2 SMNVEV (reference sequence). The V and J ends lost 6 bases and 7 bases respectively, with 13 bases between them. CDR3 length equals 13 residues. This CDR3 reads CASSLPFGNEQFF. In DNA form, the CDR3 reads TGTGCCAGCAGCCTCCCCTTTGGGAATGAGCAGTTCTTC.

The J gene is TRBJ2-1, the V gene TRBV7-9; maybe TRBD2 (6 bases). This CDR3 has 16 residues. Germline CDR1 reads SEHNR; CDR2 reads FQNEAQ (reference sequence). V lost 1 base to trimming and J lost 0 bases, with 10 bases between them. In nucleotides, the CDR3 is TGTGCCAGCAGCTTAGAGGTTAGCGGCTCCTACAATGAGCAGTTCTTC. It encodes CASSLEVSGSYNEQFF.

The chain carries TRBV30 and TRBJ1-1; 8 bases map to TRBD1. CDR3 size: 14 residues. V lost 0 bases, J lost 11 bases, and 11 bases stayed unmatched. The germline V gene encodes CDR1 GTSNPN and CDR2 SVGIG (reference sequence). The CDR3 DNA reads TGTGCCTGGAGTGTGGACAGGGAAGAAGGACTGGCTTTCTTT. Translated: CAWSVDREEGLAFF.

The rearrangement links TRBV11-1 to TRBJ2-7; D is unresolved. The V end lost 4 bases, the J end lost 1 base, and 11 bases lay between the germline ends. This CDR3 has 14 residues. The germline V gene has CDR1 SGHAT and CDR2 FQDESV (reference sequence). The CDR3 loop reads CASSYATGSYEQYF. CDR3 nucleotides: TGTGCCAGCAGCTACGCGACGGGTTCCTACGAGCAGTACTTC.

The V call is TRBV7-9, the J call TRBJ2-1; D perhaps matches TRBD2 (5 bases). Trimming pared 8 bases from V and 8 bases from J, leaving 22 bases between. This CDR3 has 15 amino acids. Germline CDR1 is SEHNR and CDR2 is FQNEAQ (reference sequence). CDR3 nucleotide sequence: TGTGCCAGCTGCCGAGACCCCTCGGGGTTTGATGAGCAGTTCTTC. Translating gives CASCRDPSGFDEQFF.

In this sample, this clone turned up once. This chain links TRBV18 with TRBJ2-7; possibly TRBD1 for D (8 bases). V lost 5 bases to trimming and J lost 4 bases, with 18 bases between them. Germline loops: CDR1 KGHSH, CDR2 LQKENI. The CDR3 contains 15 residues. The CDR3 DNA sequence: TGTGCCAGCTCATCAGACAGGGGCGGGAGATACGAGCAGTACTTC. Its translation is CASSSDRGGRYEQYF.

This clone was detected once. The chain has TRBV6-1 and TRBJ1-2, with TRBD1 matching over 7 bases. Trimming at V came to 4 bases and at J to 5 bases, leaving 10 bases not matched to a gene. CDR3 size: 15 residues. The germline V gene has CDR1 MNHNS and CDR2 SASEGT. CDR3: CASSVDREEGYGYTF. The CDR3, as DNA: TGTGCCAGCAGTGTCGACAGGGAAGAGGGGTATGGCTACACCTTC.

V usage is TRBV6-6 and J usage is TRBJ2-7; either TRBD1 or TRBD2 may fit D (5 bases each). The V gene's germline CDR1 is MNHNY and CDR2 SVGAGI (reference sequence). Trimming took off 5 bases at V and 6 bases at J, with 14 bases between the two ends. The CDR3 totals 13 residues. The DNA for the CDR3 is TGTGCCAGCAGTCTGGGACCGGCGTCCGAGCAGTACTTC. Translated, it gives CASSLGPASEQYF.